The sequence of this T cell receptor (beta chain) was determined in a study of T cells expressing NK-cell markers. Study overall: Sequencing of TCR beta repertoires drew on sorted CD3+CD56+NKG2C+, CD3+CD56+NKG2C- and CD3+CD56-NKG2C+ T cells.

Concerning this clonotype itself: What it binds is not known.

TCRdb re-called the 5' RACE reads; every CDR3 protein appears as one record, without DNA. This table lists roughly 180,000 distinct CDR3 sequences. Overall study findings and caveats: In several donors, dominant NKG2C+ clonotypes were about 1.0-7.5% of CD8+ T cells.

CDR3 length: 15 amino acids. Germline assignment: CDR1 SGHKS and CDR2 YYEKEE (reference sequence). The source of this sequence is a woman between 18 and 75 years old in good health. The V gene is TRBV5-5, the J gene TRBJ2-1. The material sequenced was blood T cells: a sorted CD56 or NKG2C T cell subset, CD4+ or CD8+ T cells, or bulk PBMC T cells (not recorded which). The CDR3 loop reads CASSLVGLGNNEQFF.